This TCR beta chain was recorded in a study of tumor-infiltrating lymphocytes in localized non-small cell lung cancer. Study context: From each patient, both tumor and uninvolved lung, non-adjacent to tumor, were sampled.

Concerning this clone itself: Its specificity is unknown.

Study-level findings and limits: Immunotypes IM1 and IM2 had similar TCR-derived T-cell fractions. Technical variation could not be separated from intratumor heterogeneity here.

Clones were read by immunoSEQ multiplex PCR, and TCRdb kept only the in-frame ones, dropping some. The sample has 13,000 to 15,000 clones, 68% seen once. The ends were cut back, 6 bases at V and 0 bases at J, with 9 bases in the middle. The CDR3 is 15 amino acids. Germline CDR1 and CDR2: SNHLY and FYNNEI. This clonotype originated in a human donor with non-small cell lung cancer. Specimen: uninvolved lung tissue not adjacent to the tumor. The chain has TRBV2 and TRBJ2-6; a possible D gene is TRBD1 (5 bases). CDR3 sequence (DNA): TGTGCCAGCAGCCTACAGGACTCTGGGGCCAACGTCCTGACTTTC. This codes for CASSLQDSGANVLTF.